These T cell receptor beta chains were read from a single sample in a study of blood T cell repertoires in COVID-19. The repertoire was sequenced with immunoSEQ multiplex PCR; TCRdb's copy has only in-frame clones and lacks some. In the table there are 200,000 to 250,000 clones, approximately 81% of which are singletons. Specimen: peripheral blood. These receptor sequences come from a woman over 75 with active or convalescent COVID-19. Each CDR3 is given with its conserved first and last residue.

CDR3: CASSFLGTQYF; V: TRBV12-3/TRBV12-4
CDR3: CATSRFRGQGSYEQYF; V: TRBV15
CDR3: CASSSLAGGSYGYTF; V: TRBV7-2
CDR3: CASSIQGNTGELFF; V: TRBV19
CDR3: CASSLGGQGTNEKLFF; V: TRBV5-1
CDR3: CASSRGLAGSRNEQFF; V: TRBV7-8
CDR3: CASSPQQGRRMNTEAFF; V: TRBV18
CDR3: CATGRGQITGELFF; V: TRBV24-1
CDR3: CASWRSSGANVLTF; V: TRBV6-5
CDR3: CATSDNRVAGLHEQFF; V: TRBV24-1
CDR3: CASSQGPYTEAFF; V: TRBV18
CDR3: CSASASLGQRSYNEQFF; V: TRBV20-1
CDR3: CASRPDRGLSEAFF; V: TRBV27
CDR3: CASSLGASGNSYEQYF; V: TRBV7-2
CDR3: CASSPPGGIRNTEAFF; V: TRBV18
CDR3: CASSSGVVYGYTF; V: TRBV5-6
CDR3: CASSAGGTQYF; V: TRBV6-5
CDR3: CASSPDRGGGYTF; V: TRBV11-2
CDR3: CASSALAAGGDTQYF; V: TRBV9
CDR3: CASSVSGTGVGNTIYF; V: TRBV9
CDR3: CASNERGEGLSSGYTF; V: TRBV5-4
CDR3: CASSSGQKETQYF; V: TRBV11-1
CDR3: CASSVEGWGNSPLHF; V: TRBV9
CDR3: CASSLALLNYGYTF; V: TRBV7-9
CDR3: CASSLYGANTDTQYF; V: TRBV5-8
CDR3: CASSREGGFNTEAFF; V: TRBV19
CDR3: CASSPWASGRGDTQYF; V: TRBV7-2
CDR3: CASGLGKQGLTHF; V: TRBV12-5
CDR3: CASSQDVRRLAETQYF; V: TRBV4-1
CDR3: CASTQGQGTYEQYF; V: TRBV5-8
CDR3: CASSQAPTSANQETQYF; V: TRBV4-2
CDR3: CASSPDRGNEQFF; V: TRBV27
CDR3: CASSKAGASYNEQFF; V: TRBV9
CDR3: CASSPRTGNTEAFF; V: TRBV25-1
CDR3: CAWSASTGELFF; V: TRBV30
CDR3: CASSLVVLAGGSYEQYF; V: TRBV11-2
CDR3: CATSKAGDSSYEQYF; V: TRBV15
CDR3: CASKTGGFNQPQHF; V: TRBV6-4
CDR3: CASSLLRGQSEAFF; V: TRBV7-2
CDR3: CASSLGGTYYEQYF; V: TRBV11-1
CDR3: CASSGLTRGDTQYF; V: TRBV27
CDR3: CASSEPPGGGNEQFF; V: TRBV9
CDR3: CASSLGGDTQYF; V: TRBV12-3/TRBV12-4
CDR3: CASSLRQDNYGYTF; V: TRBV18
CDR3: CASSSVWTGLMNTEAFF; V: TRBV28
CDR3: CASGGTGGRDQPQHF; V: TRBV12-5
CDR3: CASSLAPGYTEAFF; V: TRBV7-8
CDR3: CASSLKERLAGVEQFF; V: TRBV5-1
CDR3: CASSLTSGSFYEQYF; V: TRBV7-2